Listed below are T cell receptor beta chains from one sample, sequenced in a study of spatial heterogeneity in lung cancer. TCRdb redid the calling of the 5' RACE reads with MiXCR, one entry per CDR3 protein. The sample has about 30,000 distinct CDR3 sequences; roughly 6% are singletons. The starting material was PBMCs, obtained at follow-up. The source of these receptors is a male donor with early-stage non-small cell lung cancer. Each CDR3 is given with its conserved first and last residue. Fields, in order: clone size, V gene, J gene, CDR3 protein. Clone size is stated in some rows and not others, as once, few, many or a class when expanded.

-	TRBV5-1	TRBJ1-6	CASMPGDNSPLHF
few	TRBV6-5	TRBJ1-5	CASNVAGDSNQPQHF
-	TRBV6-5	TRBJ2-1	CASSYSGTSYNEQFF
many	TRBV24-1	TRBJ1-1	CATSDKGLNTEAFF
many	TRBV24-1	TRBJ1-1	CATRSASKNTEAFF
many	TRBV11-2	TRBJ1-3	CASSSGTGFISGNTIYF
many	TRBV20-1	TRBJ2-3	CSASPTAGVPDTQYF
many	TRBV10-3	TRBJ2-3	CAIGRESTDTQYF
few	TRBV6-2/TRBV6-3	TRBJ1-5	CASSYEGLNSNQPQHF
many	TRBV10-3	TRBJ1-1	CAISVGQGSPEAFF
few	TRBV27	TRBJ2-5	CASSSSTQETQYF
many	TRBV7-8	TRBJ2-7	CASSPSIGQYF
few	TRBV4-3	TRBJ1-6	CASSQDSRGSPLHF
many	TRBV5-5	TRBJ1-1	CASSWGENTEAFF
many	TRBV3-1	TRBJ1-2	CASSQEAGTDDGYTF
many	TRBV7-3	TRBJ2-7	CASSLMAGYYEQYF
many	TRBV2	TRBJ1-4	CASLGTGFNEKLFF
many	TRBV6-5	TRBJ2-7	CASSYSSFSAGYEQYF
many	TRBV7-6	TRBJ1-1	CASSQGNTEAFF
many	TRBV11-1	TRBJ2-6	CASSLWTAGANVLTF
many	TRBV29-1	TRBJ2-3	CSVERSSKQYF
-	TRBV11-2	TRBJ2-7	CASSLLQGGYEQYF
many	TRBV7-6	TRBJ1-2	CASSLTGAGYGYTF
many	TRBV20-1	TRBJ1-2	CSARDPRTGGAGYGYTF
-	TRBV11-2	TRBJ2-5	CASSLGLRTQYF
few	TRBV6-5	TRBJ1-1	CASRRQANTEAFF
many	TRBV5-6	TRBJ2-6	CASSLFGISGANVLTF
many	TRBV25-1	TRBJ1-1	CASSHGTRHTEAFF
large	TRBV11-2	TRBJ2-1	CASSSFLSSYNEQFF
-	TRBV29-1	TRBJ2-5	CSVEARLAGGQETQYF
many	TRBV12-5	TRBJ1-2	CASGLDTLRGYTF
many	TRBV7-2	TRBJ2-7	CASSLLSGSYEQYF
many	TRBV15	TRBJ2-5	CATSRDAGGQETQYF
-	TRBV20-1	TRBJ1-6	CSAPGLSNSPLHF
many	TRBV6-5	TRBJ1-1	CASSYNGGGTEAFF
many	TRBV24-1	TRBJ1-4	CATSDDRGPNEKLFF
few	TRBV10-3	TRBJ1-1	CAISGQGETEAFF
many	TRBV6-2/TRBV6-3	TRBJ2-3	CASSRPDRTDTQYF
many	TRBV11-2	TRBJ1-5	CASSFGRNQPQHF
-	TRBV29-1	TRBJ2-3	CSVAGGGAADTQYF
-	TRBV7-8	TRBJ2-1	CASSYERTSYNEQFF
few	TRBV11-2	TRBJ2-3	CASSSQTSGGRDTQYF
many	TRBV14	TRBJ2-1	CASSPGSGLVRYNEQFF
-	TRBV20-1	TRBJ2-7	CSARGLASEQYF
-	TRBV7-2	TRBJ1-2	CASSLAGQSRGYTF
many	TRBV28	TRBJ2-5	CASSSSGTGRQETQYF
many	TRBV29-1	TRBJ2-7	CSVVGVRGYSYEQYF
-	TRBV18	TRBJ2-3	CASSPGGQATDTQYF
many	TRBV5-1	TRBJ2-2	CASSFKAGTGNTGELFF
few	TRBV20-1	TRBJ2-1	CSARSSDGWYEQFF
many	TRBV29-1	TRBJ1-2	CSVPGQGLQGYTF
many	TRBV5-4	TRBJ2-7	CASSLDSFEQYF
many	TRBV12-3/TRBV12-4	TRBJ1-1	CASSPGGVLKKTEAFF
-	TRBV24-1	TRBJ2-3	CATSAGGHKSFTDTQYF
many	TRBV30	TRBJ1-1	CAWKRTANTEAFF
-	TRBV14	TRBJ2-5	CASSQDRGGQETQYF
many	TRBV7-9	TRBJ2-3	CATRLAESTDTQYF